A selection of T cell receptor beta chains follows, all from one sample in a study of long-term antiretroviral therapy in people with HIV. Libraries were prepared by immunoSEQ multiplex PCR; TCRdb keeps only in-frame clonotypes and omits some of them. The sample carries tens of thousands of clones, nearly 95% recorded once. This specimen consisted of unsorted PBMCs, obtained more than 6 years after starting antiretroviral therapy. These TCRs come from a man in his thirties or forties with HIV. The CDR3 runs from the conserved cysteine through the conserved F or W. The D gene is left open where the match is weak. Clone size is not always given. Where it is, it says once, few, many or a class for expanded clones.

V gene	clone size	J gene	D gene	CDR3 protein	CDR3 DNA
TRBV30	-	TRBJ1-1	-	CAHRTKGGTEAFF	TGTGCCCACCGTACTAAAGGGGGGACTGAAGCTTTCTTT
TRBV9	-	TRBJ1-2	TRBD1	CASSSGQLNYGYTF	TGTGCCAGCAGCTCGGGACAGTTGAACTATGGCTACACCTTC
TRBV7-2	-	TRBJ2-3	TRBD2	CASSLTSGGSTDTQYF	TGTGCCAGCAGCTTAACTAGCGGGGGGTCCACAGATACGCAGTATTTT
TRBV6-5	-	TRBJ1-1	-	CASSYTWAEAFF	TGTGCCAGCAGTTACACATGGGCTGAAGCTTTCTTT
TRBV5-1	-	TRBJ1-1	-	CASSEGTFAEAFF	TGCGCCAGCAGCGAGGGGACTTTCGCTGAAGCTTTCTTT
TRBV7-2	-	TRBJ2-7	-	CASSLSHNYEQYF	TGTGCCAGCAGCTTAAGCCATAACTACGAGCAGTACTTC
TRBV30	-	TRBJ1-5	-	CAWSVEAGPDQPQHF	TGTGCCTGGAGTGTAGAGGCAGGTCCGGATCAGCCCCAGCATTTT
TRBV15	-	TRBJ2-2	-	CATSRGGQLLELFF	TGTGCCACCAGCAGAGGCGGACAGTTACTGGAGCTGTTTTTT
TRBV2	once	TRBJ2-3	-	CASRVTRSTDTQYF	TGTGCCAGCAGGGTAACGCGGAGCACAGATACGCAGTATTTT
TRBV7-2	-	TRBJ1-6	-	CASSSFMTPLHF	TGTGCCAGCAGCTCTTTCATGACACCCCTCCACTTT
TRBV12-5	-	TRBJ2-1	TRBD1	CASGLGQDNEQFF	TGTGCTAGTGGTTTAGGACAGGACAATGAGCAGTTCTTC
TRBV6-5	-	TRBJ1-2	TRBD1	CASSEGDRNYGYTF	TGTGCCAGCAGTGAAGGGGACAGAAACTATGGCTACACCTTC
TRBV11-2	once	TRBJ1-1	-	CASSLTGGPNTEAFF	TGTGCCAGCAGCTTAACCGGGGGACCGAACACTGAAGCTTTCTTT
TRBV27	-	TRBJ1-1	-	CASSLSSRGRLMNTEAFF	TGTGCCAGCAGTTTATCTTCCAGGGGACGGCTTATGAACACTGAAGCTTTCTTT
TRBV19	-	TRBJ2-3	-	CASSIRGGRGNTDTQYF	TGTGCCAGTAGTATTCGCGGAGGAAGGGGAAACACAGATACGCAGTATTTT
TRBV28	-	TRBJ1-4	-	CASRGRVWTNEKLFF	TGTGCCAGCAGGGGCAGGGTTTGGACTAATGAAAAACTGTTTTTT
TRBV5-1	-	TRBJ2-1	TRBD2	CASTLTLAGDNEQFF	TGCGCCAGCACCTTGACACTAGCGGGGGACAATGAGCAGTTCTTC
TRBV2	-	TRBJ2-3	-	CASGDTRTDTQYF	TGTGCCAGCGGGGACACCCGCACAGATACGCAGTATTTT
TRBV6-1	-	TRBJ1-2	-	CASTEDSNYGYTF	TGTGCCAGCACCGAGGACAGCAACTATGGCTACACCTTC
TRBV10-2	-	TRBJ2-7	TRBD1	CASSEGTQGSSYEQYF	TGCGCCAGCAGTGAGGGGACACAGGGGAGCTCCTACGAGCAGTACTTC
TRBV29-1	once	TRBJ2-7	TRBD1	CSVPGQGSDEQYF	TGCAGCGTTCCGGGACAGGGATCCGACGAGCAGTACTTC
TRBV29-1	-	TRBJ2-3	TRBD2	CSVEPYSGGADTQYF	TGCAGCGTTGAACCCTATAGCGGGGGGGCAGATACGCAGTATTTT
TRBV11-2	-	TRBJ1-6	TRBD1	CASSRDRGFSSYNSPLHF	TGTGCCAGCAGCCGGGACAGGGGATTTAGCTCCTATAATTCACCCCTCCACTTT
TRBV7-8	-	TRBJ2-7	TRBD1	CASSLVVGQAYEQYF	TGTGCCAGCAGCTTAGTCGTTGGACAGGCCTACGAGCAGTACTTC
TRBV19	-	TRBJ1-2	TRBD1	CASSIRTGSNYGYTF	TGTGCCAGTAGTATCCGGACAGGCTCTAACTATGGCTACACCTTC
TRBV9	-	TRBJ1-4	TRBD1	CASSRGDSNEKLFF	TGTGCCAGCAGCCGGGGGGACAGTAATGAAAAACTGTTTTTT
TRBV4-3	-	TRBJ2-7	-	CASSRTRGVYDEQYF	TGCGCCAGCAGCCGAACTCGAGGGGTCTACGACGAGCAGTACTTC
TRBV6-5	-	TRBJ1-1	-	CASIGVWAGNTEAFF	TGTGCCAGCATTGGGGTTTGGGCAGGGAACACTGAAGCTTTCTTT
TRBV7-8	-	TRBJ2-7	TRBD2	CASSFLAGTSYEQYF	TGTGCCAGCAGCTTCCTAGCGGGGACATCCTACGAGCAGTACTTC
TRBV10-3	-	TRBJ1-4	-	CAISESQRQAVNEKLFF	TGTGCCATCAGTGAGTCCCAACGACAGGCCGTTAATGAAAAACTGTTTTTT
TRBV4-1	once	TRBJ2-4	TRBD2	CASSQDPHTTSGFALAKNIQYF	TGCGCCAGCAGCCAGGATCCACATACGACTAGCGGGTTCGCTTTAGCCAAAAACATTCAGTACTTC
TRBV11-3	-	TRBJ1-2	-	CASEKLGCLRGYTF	TGTGCCAGCGAGAAATTGGGGTGTCTAAGAGGCTACACCTTC
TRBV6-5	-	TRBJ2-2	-	CASSYGVGTGELFF	TGTGCCAGCAGTTACGGGGTGGGGACCGGGGAGCTGTTTTTT
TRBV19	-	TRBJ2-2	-	CASKPIHGDTGELFF	TGTGCCAGTAAGCCCATCCATGGGGACACCGGGGAGCTGTTTTTT
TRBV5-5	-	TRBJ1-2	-	CASSPGENYGYTF	TGTGCCAGCAGTCCGGGCGAGAACTATGGCTACACCTTC
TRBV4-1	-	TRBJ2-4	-	CASSPPGGGAKNIQYF	TGCGCCAGCAGCCCACCTGGGGGCGGAGCCAAAAACATTCAGTACTTC
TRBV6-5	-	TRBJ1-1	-	CASSSGGYTEAFF	TGTGCCAGCAGTTCCGGGGGGTACACTGAAGCTTTCTTT
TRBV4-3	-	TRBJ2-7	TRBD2	CASSHGTSGRLSSYEQYF	TGCGCCAGCAGCCACGGGACTAGCGGGAGGCTGAGCTCCTACGAGCAGTACTTC
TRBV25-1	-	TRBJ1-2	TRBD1	CASRDRDLYGYTF	TGTGCCAGCCGGGACAGGGACCTCTATGGCTACACCTTC
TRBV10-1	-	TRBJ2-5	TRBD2	CASSETSGFQETQYF	TGCGCCAGCAGTGAAACTAGCGGGTTCCAAGAGACCCAGTACTTC
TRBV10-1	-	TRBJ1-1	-	CASSYSGDTEAFF	TGCGCCAGCAGTTATTCAGGGGACACTGAAGCTTTCTTT
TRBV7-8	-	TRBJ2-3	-	CASSFRGGSDTQYF	TGTGCCAGCAGCTTCAGGGGAGGGTCAGATACGCAGTATTTT